This T cell receptor (beta chain) was documented in a study of memory CD4+ T cells and cytomegalovirus serostatus. Study summary: This sample comes from healthy Belgian adults, roughly nine CMV seropositive, around 26 seronegative. Study conclusions and caveats: The CMV-associated TCR signature appears largely within the CD4+ memory repertoire.

The sort gate was single viable CD3+CD4+CD8-CD45RO+ cells for memory CD4+ T cells. Donors' CMV status reflects serum IgG against pp150, pp28, p38, p52. Original analysis: After removing out-of-frame reads, under 2.5 million distinct TCRbeta sequences remained. Libraries were prepared by immunoSEQ multiplex PCR; TCRdb keeps only in-frame clonotypes and omits some of them. V and J calls and clone size are copied from that table; D and trimming were computed from the DNA. The sample consists of around 53,000 clones, around 79% of them appearing once. This clone was observed once. Its antigen is not identified. The CDR3 spans 14 residues. V was shortened by 0 bases and J by 3 bases, with 8 bases between the two germline ends. Germline V CDR1 and CDR2: SGHVS, FQNEAQ.

This clonotype originated in an adult in good health and CMV-seronegative. The chain uses TRBV7-8 and TRBJ1-2; no clear D gene. Sequenced input: memory CD4+ T cells from blood. CDR3 protein: CASSLAFSDYGYTF. The DNA for the CDR3 is TGTGCCAGCAGCTTAGCCTTTTCAGACTATGGCTACACCTTC.